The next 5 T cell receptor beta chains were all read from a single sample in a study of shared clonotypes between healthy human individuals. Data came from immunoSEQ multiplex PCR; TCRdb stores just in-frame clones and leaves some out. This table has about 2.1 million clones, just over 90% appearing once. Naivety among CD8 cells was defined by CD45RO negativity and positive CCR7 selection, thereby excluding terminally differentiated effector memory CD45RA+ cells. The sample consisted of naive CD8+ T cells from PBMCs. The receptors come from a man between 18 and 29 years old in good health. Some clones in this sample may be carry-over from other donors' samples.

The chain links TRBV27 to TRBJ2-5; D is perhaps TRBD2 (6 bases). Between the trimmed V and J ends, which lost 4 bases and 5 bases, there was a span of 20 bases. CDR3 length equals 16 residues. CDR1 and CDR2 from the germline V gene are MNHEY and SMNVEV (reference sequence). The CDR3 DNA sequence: TGTGCCAGCAGTTCCCGTATCCGGGAGTCGGGTGAGACCCAGTACTTC. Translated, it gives CASSSRIRESGETQYF.

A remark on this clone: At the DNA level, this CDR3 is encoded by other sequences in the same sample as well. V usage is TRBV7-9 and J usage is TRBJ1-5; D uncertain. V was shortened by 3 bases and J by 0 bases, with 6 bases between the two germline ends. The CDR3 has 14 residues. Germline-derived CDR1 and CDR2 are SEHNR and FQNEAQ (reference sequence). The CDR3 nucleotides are TGTGCCAGCAGCTTGACGGATAGCAATCAGCCCCAGCATTTT. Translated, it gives CASSLTDSNQPQHF.

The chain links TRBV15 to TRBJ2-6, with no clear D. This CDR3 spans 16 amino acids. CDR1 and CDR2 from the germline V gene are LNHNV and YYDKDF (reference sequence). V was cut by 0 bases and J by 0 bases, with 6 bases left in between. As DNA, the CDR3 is TGTGCCACCAGCAGAGAGGGCCGCTCTGGGGCCAACGTCCTGACTTTC. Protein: CATSREGRSGANVLTF.

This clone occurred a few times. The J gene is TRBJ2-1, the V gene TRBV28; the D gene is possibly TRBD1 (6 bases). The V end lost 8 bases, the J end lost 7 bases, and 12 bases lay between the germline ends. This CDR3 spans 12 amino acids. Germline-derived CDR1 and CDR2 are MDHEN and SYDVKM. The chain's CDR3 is CASVEGENEQFF. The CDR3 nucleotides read TGTGCCAGCGTTGAGGGGGAGAATGAGCAGTTCTTC.

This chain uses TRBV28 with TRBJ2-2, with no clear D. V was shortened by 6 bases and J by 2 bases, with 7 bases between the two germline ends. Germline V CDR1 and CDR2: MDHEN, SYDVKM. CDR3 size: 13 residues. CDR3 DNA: TGTGCCAGCAGGTTGAGAAACACCGGGGAGCTGTTTTTT. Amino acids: CASRLRNTGELFF.